These 14 T cell receptor beta chains share one sample of origin, sequenced in a study of T cell changes during pregnancy in multiple sclerosis. Only in-frame clones appear in the TCRdb table, and some are missing; sequencing was by immunoSEQ multiplex PCR. The profile covers around 71,000 clones, with around 90% appearing a single time and over 1% taken by the ten largest. The source material was peripheral blood, sampled in the third trimester of pregnancy. The receptor source for this set is a female donor with multiple sclerosis, enrolled in a pregnancy study.

V is TRBV6-4 and J is TRBJ2-3; the match to TRBD1 covers 10 bases. V trimming: 5 bases; J trimming: 0 bases; junction bases outside the gene matches: 2. The CDR3 is 15 amino acids. Germline V lookup: CDR1 MRHNA, CDR2 SNTAGT. CDR3 protein: CASSPGQGSTDTQYF. The CDR3, as DNA: TGTGCCAGCAGTCCGGGACAGGGGAGCACAGATACGCAGTATTTT.

This clone turned up a few times. The chain links TRBV18 to TRBJ1-3; D gene uncertain. V lost 3 bases to trimming and J lost 0 bases, with 15 bases between them. Germline values: CDR1 KGHSH, CDR2 LQKENI. The CDR3 length is 17 residues. CDR3 sequence: CASSPEAALFSGNTIYF. The DNA of the CDR3 is TGTGCCAGCTCACCTGAGGCGGCGCTATTCTCTGGAAACACCATATATTTT.

The gene calls are TRBV5-1 and TRBJ2-7; 9 nucleotides line up with TRBD2. Germline trimming cut 0 bases from V and 3 bases from J; bases unmatched to any gene: 7. In germline, CDR1 is SGHRS, CDR2 YFSETQ. CDR3 length: 16 residues. In DNA form, the CDR3 reads TGCGCCAGCAGCTTGGGCGGTAGCGGGAGTTTCTACGAGCAGTACTTC. The encoded protein is CASSLGGSGSFYEQYF.

This clone was detected a few times. V usage is TRBV6-4 and J usage is TRBJ2-3; 10 bases match TRBD2. The CDR3 has 15 residues. Germline-derived CDR1 and CDR2 are MRHNA and SNTAGT. After removal of 3 bases from V and 5 bases from J, the junction contained 5 bases not matched to a gene. CDR3 nucleotide sequence: TGTGCCAGCAGTGAAGGGACTAGCGAGAGAGATACGCAGTATTTT. This gives the protein CASSEGTSERDTQYF.

The chain employs TRBV30 and TRBJ2-7; 12 positions match TRBD2. The V and J ends lost 2 bases and 0 bases, in that order; junction bases with no gene match: 8. CDR1 and CDR2 from the germline V gene are GTSNPN and SVGIG (reference sequence). The CDR3 has 17 amino acids. The CDR3 here is CAWSTGTSGRSSYEQYF. The CDR3 nucleotides read TGTGCCTGGAGTACGGGAACTAGCGGGAGGAGCTCCTACGAGCAGTACTTC.

The chain employs TRBV7-2 and TRBJ2-2; 8 bases align to TRBD1. The CDR3 has 16 amino acids. From germline, CDR1 is SGHTA and CDR2 FQGNSA. The trim removed 5 bases at V and 0 bases at J, leaving 5 bases unmatched. The CDR3 bases are TGTGCCAGCAGCCCCCCGGGACAGGCGAACACCGGGGAGCTGTTTTTT. Protein: CASSPPGQANTGELFF.

J is TRBJ2-7 and V is TRBV19, with 9 bases matching TRBD2. This CDR3 is built from 13 residues. Germline CDR1 reads LNHDA; CDR2 reads SQIVND (reference sequence). The ends lost 8 bases at V and 2 bases at J; junction bases unmatched: 4. In nucleotides, the CDR3 is TGTGCCAGTTCTCTAGCGGGAACCTACGAGCAGTACTTC. It codes for CASSLAGTYEQYF.

Regarding this clone: The same CDR3 also results from other DNA sequences found in this sample. This sequence joins TRBV7-2 and TRBJ1-1, with unresolved D. Between the trimmed V and J ends, which lost 1 base and 1 base, there was a span of 4 bases. This CDR3 is built from 13 residues. CDR1 is SGHTA and CDR2 is FQGNSA in the germline V gene. DNA of the CDR3: TGTGCCAGCAGCTTAGGGCAGAACACTGAAGCTTTCTTT. It is translated as CASSLGQNTEAFF.

This chain links TRBV28 with TRBJ2-7; 9 nucleotides agree with TRBD2. This CDR3 contains 16 residues. Trimming removed 8 bases from V and 3 bases from J; junction bases left unmatched: 14. Germline assignment: CDR1 MDHEN and CDR2 SYDVKM. The DNA for the CDR3 is TGTGCCAGCTCTTCCGGGATAGCGGGAGTAGGCTACGAGCAGTACTTC. Its protein is CASSSGIAGVGYEQYF.

The rearrangement uses TRBV10-3 and TRBJ1-1; 9 bases align to TRBD1. The trim removed 5 bases at V and 3 bases at J, leaving 4 bases unmatched. The length of the CDR3 is 14 residues. The germline V gene has CDR1 ENHRY and CDR2 SYGVKD. CDR3 nucleotide sequence: TGTGCCATCAGTAACAGGGGGCTGGACACTGAAGCTTTCTTT. Translating gives CAISNRGLDTEAFF.

The V and J genes are TRBV7-8 and TRBJ2-7; 7 bases line up with TRBD1. This CDR3 is built from 12 residues. V dropped 3 bases and J dropped 6; count of bases not matched to a gene: 2. Per the germline V gene, CDR1 is SGHVS and CDR2 is FQNEAQ. CDR3 loop: CASSFTGAEQYF. Here the CDR3 DNA reads TGTGCCAGCAGCTTCACAGGGGCCGAGCAGTACTTC.

V gene TRBV29-1 combines with J gene TRBJ2-7; TRBD2 matches at 9 bases. Germline assignment: CDR1 SQVTM and CDR2 ANQGSEA. The junction had 8 bases not matched to a gene; V was cut back by 4 bases and J by 4 bases. The CDR3 spans 14 residues. CDR3 nucleotide sequence: TGCAGCGTTGCCTTCAGCGGGGGGCGGTACGAGCAGTACTTC. This codes for CSVAFSGGRYEQYF.

The chain employs TRBV10-3 and TRBJ1-6, with 10 bases that match TRBD1. Germline-derived CDR1 and CDR2 are ENHRY and SYGVKD. The V and J ends lost 6 bases and 9 bases, in that order; junction bases with no gene match: 5. The CDR3 has 14 amino acids. DNA for the CDR3: TGTGCCATCAGGGGACAGGGGTCGGGTTCACCCCTCCACTTT. Its translation is CAIRGQGSGSPLHF.

This sequence joins TRBV7-8 and TRBJ1-4; the D is unclear. The CDR3 totals 13 residues. Deletions cut 5 bases from V and 8 bases from J, with 12 bases between. In germline, CDR1 is SGHVS, CDR2 FQNEAQ. CDR3 coding DNA: TGTGCCAGCAGCCCCTCCTCGCAGGAAAAACTGTTTTTT. It encodes CASSPSSQEKLFF.